This T cell receptor beta chain was retrieved from a study of OX40 agonist ivuxolimab in advanced cancers. Study-level information: Patients with hepatocellular carcinoma, melanoma, renal cell or head and neck cancer made up the dose-escalation patients. Three partial responders included one hepatocellular carcinoma patient and two cutaneous melanoma patients.

This clone has only a few counts. Generated by immunoSEQ multiplex PCR, the TCRdb table keeps only in-frame clones and is missing some. This sample has 70,000 to 90,000 clones, with over 70% found just once. The sequence was obtained from an adult with an advanced solid tumor such as melanoma, head and neck, liver or kidney cancer. This specimen consisted of CD4+ or CD8+ T cells sorted from blood, obtained in a trial of the OX40 agonist ivuxolimab.

The chain's CDR3 is CSVGEGTEAFF. CDR3 bases: TGCAGCGTTGGAGAGGGGACTGAAGCTTTCTTT. This sequence joins TRBV29-1 and TRBJ1-1, with D maybe TRBD1 (5 bases). Germline V gives CDR1 SQVTM, CDR2 ANQGSEA. The CDR3 runs 11 residues. V was shortened by 4 bases and J by 5 bases, with 8 bases between the two germline ends.